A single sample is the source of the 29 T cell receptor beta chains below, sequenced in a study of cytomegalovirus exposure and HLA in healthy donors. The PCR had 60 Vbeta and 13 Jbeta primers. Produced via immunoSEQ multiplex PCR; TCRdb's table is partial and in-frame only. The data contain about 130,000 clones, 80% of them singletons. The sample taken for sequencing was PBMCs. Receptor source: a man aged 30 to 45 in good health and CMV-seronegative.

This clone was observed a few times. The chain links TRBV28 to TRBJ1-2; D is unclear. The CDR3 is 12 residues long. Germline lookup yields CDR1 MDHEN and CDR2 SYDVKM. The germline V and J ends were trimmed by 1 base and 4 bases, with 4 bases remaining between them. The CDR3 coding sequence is TGTGCCAGCAGTTTATCCAGCTATGGCTACACCTTC. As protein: CASSLSSYGYTF.

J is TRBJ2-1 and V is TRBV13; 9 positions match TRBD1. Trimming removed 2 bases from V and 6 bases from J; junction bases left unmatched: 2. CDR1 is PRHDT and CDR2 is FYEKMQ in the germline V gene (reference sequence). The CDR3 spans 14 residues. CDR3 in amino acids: CASSLWGQGNEQFF. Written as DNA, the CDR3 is TGTGCCAGCAGCTTATGGGGACAGGGCAATGAGCAGTTCTTC.

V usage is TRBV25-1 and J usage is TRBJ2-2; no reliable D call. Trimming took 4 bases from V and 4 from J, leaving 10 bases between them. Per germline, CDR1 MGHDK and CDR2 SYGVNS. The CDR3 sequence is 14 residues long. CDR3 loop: CASSARWSTGELFF. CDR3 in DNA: TGTGCCAGCAGTGCGCGGTGGTCCACCGGGGAGCTGTTTTTT.

DNA for the CDR3: TGCGCCAGCAGCTTGTCAGGCAGGGGAAACACCATATATTTT. This encodes CASSLSGRGNTIYF. This chain connects TRBV5-1 to TRBJ1-3; no firm D call. V shed 1 base and J shed 4 bases, with 9 bases lying between them. CDR3 size: 14 residues. Germline V lookup: CDR1 SGHRS, CDR2 YFSETQ.

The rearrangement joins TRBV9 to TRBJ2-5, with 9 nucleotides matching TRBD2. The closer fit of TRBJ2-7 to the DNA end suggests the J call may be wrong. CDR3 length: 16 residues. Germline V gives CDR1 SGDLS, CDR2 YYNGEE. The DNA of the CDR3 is TGTGCCAGCAGCGTAGGGGGCGGGAGGGCCTCCTACGAGCAGTACTTC. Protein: CASSVGGGRASYEQYF.

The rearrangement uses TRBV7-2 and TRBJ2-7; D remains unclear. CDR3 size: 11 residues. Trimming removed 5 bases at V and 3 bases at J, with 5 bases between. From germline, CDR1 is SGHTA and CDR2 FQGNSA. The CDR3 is CASSVRYEQYF. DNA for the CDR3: TGTGCCAGCAGCGTCCGCTACGAGCAGTACTTC.

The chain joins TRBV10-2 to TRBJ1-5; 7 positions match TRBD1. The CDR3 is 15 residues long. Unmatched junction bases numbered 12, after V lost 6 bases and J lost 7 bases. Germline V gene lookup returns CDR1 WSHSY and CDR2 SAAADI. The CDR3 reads CASRETGERNQPQHF. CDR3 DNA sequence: TGCGCCAGCAGGGAAACAGGGGAGAGGAACCAGCCCCAGCATTTT.

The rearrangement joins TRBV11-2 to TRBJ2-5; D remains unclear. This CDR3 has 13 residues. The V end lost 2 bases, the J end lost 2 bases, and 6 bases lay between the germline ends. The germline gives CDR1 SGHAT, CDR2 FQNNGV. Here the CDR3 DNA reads TGTGCCAGCAGCTTATTTATGCAAGAGACCCAGTACTTC. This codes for CASSLFMQETQYF.

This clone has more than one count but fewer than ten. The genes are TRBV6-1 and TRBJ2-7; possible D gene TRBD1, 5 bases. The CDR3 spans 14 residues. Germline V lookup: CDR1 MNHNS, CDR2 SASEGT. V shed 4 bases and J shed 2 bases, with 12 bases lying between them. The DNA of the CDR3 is TGTGCCAGCAGTGTCGGCAGGGCGACCTACGAGCAGTACTTC. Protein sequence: CASSVGRATYEQYF.

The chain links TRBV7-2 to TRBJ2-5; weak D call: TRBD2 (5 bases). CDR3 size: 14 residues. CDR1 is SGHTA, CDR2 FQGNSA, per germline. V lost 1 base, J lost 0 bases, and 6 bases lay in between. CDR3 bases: TGTGCCAGCAGCTTAGTGCGGGACCAAGAGACCCAGTACTTC. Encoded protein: CASSLVRDQETQYF.

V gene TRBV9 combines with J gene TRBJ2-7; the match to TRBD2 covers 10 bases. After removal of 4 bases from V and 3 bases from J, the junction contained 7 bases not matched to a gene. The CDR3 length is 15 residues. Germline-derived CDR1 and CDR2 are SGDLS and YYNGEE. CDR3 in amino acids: CASSTGTSARYEQYF. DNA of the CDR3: TGTGCCAGCAGCACGGGGACTAGCGCTCGCTACGAGCAGTACTTC.

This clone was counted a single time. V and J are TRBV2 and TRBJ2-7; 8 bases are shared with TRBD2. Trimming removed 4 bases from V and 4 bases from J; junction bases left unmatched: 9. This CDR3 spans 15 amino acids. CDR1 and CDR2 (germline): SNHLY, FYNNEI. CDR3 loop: CASSVVGTSEYEQYF. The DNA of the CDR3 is TGTGCCAGCAGTGTCGTCGGGACTAGTGAGTACGAGCAGTACTTC.

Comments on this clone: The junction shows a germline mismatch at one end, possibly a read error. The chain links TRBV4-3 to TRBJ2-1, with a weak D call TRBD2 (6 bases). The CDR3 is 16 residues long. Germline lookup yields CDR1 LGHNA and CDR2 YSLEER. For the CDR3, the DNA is TGCGCCAGCAGCCAAGGAGGGACTCAATCCTACAATGAGCAGCTCTTC. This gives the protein CASSQGGTQSYNEQLF.

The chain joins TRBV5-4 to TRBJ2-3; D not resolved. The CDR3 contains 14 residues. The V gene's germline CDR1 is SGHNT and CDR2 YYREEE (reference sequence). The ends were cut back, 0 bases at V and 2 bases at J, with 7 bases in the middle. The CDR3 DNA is TGTGCCAGCAGCTTGGGACAATACACAGATACGCAGTATTTT. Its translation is CASSLGQYTDTQYF.

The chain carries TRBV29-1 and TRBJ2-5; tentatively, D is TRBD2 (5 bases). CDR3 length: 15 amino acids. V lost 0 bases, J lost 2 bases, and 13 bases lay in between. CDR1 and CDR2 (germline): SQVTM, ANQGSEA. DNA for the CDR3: TGCAGCGTTGAAGATTCGAGGGTACGTCAAGAGACCCAGTACTTC. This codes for CSVEDSRVRQETQYF.

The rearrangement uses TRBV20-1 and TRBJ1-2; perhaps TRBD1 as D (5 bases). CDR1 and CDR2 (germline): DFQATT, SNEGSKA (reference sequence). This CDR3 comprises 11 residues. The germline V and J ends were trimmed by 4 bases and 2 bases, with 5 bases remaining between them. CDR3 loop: CSATGNYGYTF. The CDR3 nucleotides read TGCAGTGCTACAGGGAACTATGGCTACACCTTC.

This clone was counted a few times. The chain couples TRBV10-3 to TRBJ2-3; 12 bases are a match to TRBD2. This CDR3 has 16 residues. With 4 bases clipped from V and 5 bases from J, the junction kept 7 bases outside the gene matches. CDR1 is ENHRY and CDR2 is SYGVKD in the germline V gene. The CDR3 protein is CAISGLAGGPLDTQYF. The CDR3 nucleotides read TGTGCCATCAGTGGGCTAGCGGGAGGGCCGCTAGATACGCAGTATTTT.

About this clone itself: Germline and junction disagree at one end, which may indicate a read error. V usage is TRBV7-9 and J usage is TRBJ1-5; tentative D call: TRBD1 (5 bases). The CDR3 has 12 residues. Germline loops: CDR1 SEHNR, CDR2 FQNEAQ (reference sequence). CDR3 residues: CSSSFGGQPQHF. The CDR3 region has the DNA TGTTCCAGCAGCTTCGGGGGACAGCCCCAGCATTTT.

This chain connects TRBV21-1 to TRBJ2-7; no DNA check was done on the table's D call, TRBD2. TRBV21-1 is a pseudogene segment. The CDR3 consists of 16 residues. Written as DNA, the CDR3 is TGTGCCAGCAGCAAAGAGGCGGAACATACCAGCTACGAGCAGTACTTC. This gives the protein CASSKEAEHTSYEQYF.

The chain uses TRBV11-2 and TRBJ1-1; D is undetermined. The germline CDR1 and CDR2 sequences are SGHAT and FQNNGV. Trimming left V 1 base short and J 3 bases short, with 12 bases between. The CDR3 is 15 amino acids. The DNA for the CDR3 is TGTGCCAGCAGCTTAGCCGCGACTCTCTACACTGAAGCTTTCTTT. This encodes CASSLAATLYTEAFF.

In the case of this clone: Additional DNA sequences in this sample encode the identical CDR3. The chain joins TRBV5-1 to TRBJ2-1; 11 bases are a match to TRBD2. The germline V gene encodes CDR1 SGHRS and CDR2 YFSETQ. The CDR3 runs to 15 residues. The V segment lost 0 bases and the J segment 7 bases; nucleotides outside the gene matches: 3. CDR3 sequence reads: CASSLELAGDNEQFF. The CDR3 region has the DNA TGCGCCAGCAGCTTGGAACTAGCGGGAGATAATGAGCAGTTCTTC. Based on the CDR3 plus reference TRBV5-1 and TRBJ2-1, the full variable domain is KAGVTQTPRYLIKTRGQQVTLSCSPISGHRSVSWYQQTPGQGLQFLFEYFSETQRNKGNFPGRFSGRQFSNSRSEMNVSTLELGDSALYLCASSLELAGDNEQFFGPGTRLTVL.

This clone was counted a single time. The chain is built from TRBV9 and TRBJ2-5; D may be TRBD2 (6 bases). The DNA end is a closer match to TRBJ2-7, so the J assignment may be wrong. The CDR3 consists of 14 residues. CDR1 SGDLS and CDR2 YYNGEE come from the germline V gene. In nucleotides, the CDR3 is TGTGCCAGCAGCGTAGTTGACGGGAGTAACGAGCAGTACTTC. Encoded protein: CASSVVDGSNEQYF.

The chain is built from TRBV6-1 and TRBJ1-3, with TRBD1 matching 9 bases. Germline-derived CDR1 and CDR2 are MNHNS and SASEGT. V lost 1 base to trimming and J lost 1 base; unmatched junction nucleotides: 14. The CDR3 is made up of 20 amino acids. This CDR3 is CASSEVLGTGFFASGNTIYF. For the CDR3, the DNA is TGTGCCAGCAGTGAAGTTTTGGGGACAGGGTTCTTCGCTTCTGGAAACACCATATATTTT.

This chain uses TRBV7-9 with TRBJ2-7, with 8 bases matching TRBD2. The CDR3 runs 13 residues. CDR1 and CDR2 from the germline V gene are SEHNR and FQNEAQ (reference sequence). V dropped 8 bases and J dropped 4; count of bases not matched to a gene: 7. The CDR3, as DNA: TGTGCCAGCCGCCCGGGAGGGCCTTACGAGCAGTACTTC. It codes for CASRPGGPYEQYF.

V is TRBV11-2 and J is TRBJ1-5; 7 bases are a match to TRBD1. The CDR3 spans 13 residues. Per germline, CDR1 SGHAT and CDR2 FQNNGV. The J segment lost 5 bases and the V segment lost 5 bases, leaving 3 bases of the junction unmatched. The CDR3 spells CASSQTGYQPQHF. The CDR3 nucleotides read TGTGCCAGCAGCCAGACAGGGTATCAGCCCCAGCATTTT.

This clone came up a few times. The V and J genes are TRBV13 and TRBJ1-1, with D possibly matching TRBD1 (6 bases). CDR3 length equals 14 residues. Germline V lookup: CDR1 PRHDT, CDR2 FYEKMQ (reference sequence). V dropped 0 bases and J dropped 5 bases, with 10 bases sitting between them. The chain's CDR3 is CASSLGQGWTEAFF. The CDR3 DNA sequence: TGTGCCAGCAGCTTAGGGCAGGGGTGGACTGAAGCTTTCTTT.

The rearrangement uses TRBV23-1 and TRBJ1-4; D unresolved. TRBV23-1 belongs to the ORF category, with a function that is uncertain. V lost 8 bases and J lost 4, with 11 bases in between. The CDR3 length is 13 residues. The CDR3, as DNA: TGCGCCAGCTCCACTGGTCTTAATGAAAAACTGTTTTTT. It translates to CASSTGLNEKLFF.

In DNA form, the CDR3 reads TGTGCCAGCAGTTCAGGGTACGGCTACACCTTC. The encoded protein is CASSSGYGYTF. The chain uses TRBV27 and TRBJ1-2; D perhaps matches TRBD1 (5 bases). Germline lookup yields CDR1 MNHEY and CDR2 SMNVEV (reference sequence). Trimming removed 4 bases at V and 8 bases at J, with 8 bases between. The CDR3 extends over 11 amino acids.

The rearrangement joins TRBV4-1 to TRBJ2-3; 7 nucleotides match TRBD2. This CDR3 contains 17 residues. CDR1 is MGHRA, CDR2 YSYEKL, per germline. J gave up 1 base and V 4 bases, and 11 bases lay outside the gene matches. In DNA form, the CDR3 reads TGCGCCAGCAGCCGCCCCGCGGGCGGGAGTGGCACAGATACGCAGTATTTT. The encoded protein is CASSRPAGGSGTDTQYF.